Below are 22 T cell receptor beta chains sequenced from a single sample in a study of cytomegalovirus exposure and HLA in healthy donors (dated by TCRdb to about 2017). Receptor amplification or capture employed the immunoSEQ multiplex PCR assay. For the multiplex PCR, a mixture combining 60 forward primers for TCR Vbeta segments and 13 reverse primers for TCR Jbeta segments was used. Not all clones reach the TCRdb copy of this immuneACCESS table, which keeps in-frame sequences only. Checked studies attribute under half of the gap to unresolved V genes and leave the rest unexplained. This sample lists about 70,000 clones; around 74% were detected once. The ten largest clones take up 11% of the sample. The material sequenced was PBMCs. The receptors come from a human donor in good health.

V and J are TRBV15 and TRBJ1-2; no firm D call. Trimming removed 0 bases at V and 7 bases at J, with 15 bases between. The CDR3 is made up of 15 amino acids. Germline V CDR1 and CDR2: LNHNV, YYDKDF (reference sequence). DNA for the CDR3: TGTGCCACCAGCAGAGAGACCGGGGTAGGAGCTGGCTACACCTTC. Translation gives CATSRETGVGAGYTF.

CDR3 in DNA: TGTGCCAGCAGCGTAGCTATGGGACTAGGCGGGGAGCTGTTTTTT. As protein: CASSVAMGLGGELFF. The chain couples TRBV9 to TRBJ2-2; 8 bases map to TRBD2. The junction had 5 bases not matched to a gene; V was cut back by 0 bases and J by 7 bases. Germline V gene data show CDR1 as SGDLS and CDR2 as YYNGEE. The CDR3 runs to 15 residues.

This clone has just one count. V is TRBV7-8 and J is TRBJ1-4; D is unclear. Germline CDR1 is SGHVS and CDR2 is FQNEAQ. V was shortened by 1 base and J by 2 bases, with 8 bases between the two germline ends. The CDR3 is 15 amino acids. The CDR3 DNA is TGTGCCAGCAGCTTAGGATGGGCCACTAATGAAAAACTGTTTTTT. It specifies CASSLGWATNEKLFF. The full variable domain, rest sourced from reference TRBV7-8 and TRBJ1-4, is GAGVSQSPRYKVAKRGQDVALRCDPISGHVSLFWYQQALGQGPEFLTYFQNEAQLDKSGLPSDRFFAERPEGSVSTLKIQRTQQEDSAVYLCASSLGWATNEKLFFGSGTQLSVL.

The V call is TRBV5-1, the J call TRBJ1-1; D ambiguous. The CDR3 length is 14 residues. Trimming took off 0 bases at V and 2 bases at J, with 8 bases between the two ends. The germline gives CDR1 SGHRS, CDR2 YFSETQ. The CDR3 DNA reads TGCGCCAGCAGCTTGGGGGCAGCCAACACTGAAGCTTTCTTT. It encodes CASSLGAANTEAFF.

The CDR3 loop reads CASSPRGGEIYNEQFF. In DNA, the CDR3 is TGTGCCAGCTCACCTCGAGGGGGAGAAATATACAATGAGCAGTTCTTC. The V and J genes are TRBV18 and TRBJ2-1, with D tentatively TRBD1 (6 bases). This CDR3 contains 16 residues. The V end lost 3 bases, the J end lost 4 bases, and 16 bases lay between the germline ends. The germline gives CDR1 KGHSH, CDR2 LQKENI.

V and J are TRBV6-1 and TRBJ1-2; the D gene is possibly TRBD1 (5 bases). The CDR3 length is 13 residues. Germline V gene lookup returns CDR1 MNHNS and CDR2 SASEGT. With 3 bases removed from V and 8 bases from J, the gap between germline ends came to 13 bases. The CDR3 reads CASSEGGWCGYTF. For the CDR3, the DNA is TGTGCCAGCAGTGAGGGGGGTTGGTGCGGCTACACCTTC.

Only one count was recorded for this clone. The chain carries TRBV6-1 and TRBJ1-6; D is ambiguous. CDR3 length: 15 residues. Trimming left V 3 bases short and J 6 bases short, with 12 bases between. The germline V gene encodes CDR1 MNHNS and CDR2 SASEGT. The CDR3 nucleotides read TGTGCCAGCAGTGAGAGGGAAGTTACTAATTCACCCCTCCACTTT. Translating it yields CASSEREVTNSPLHF.

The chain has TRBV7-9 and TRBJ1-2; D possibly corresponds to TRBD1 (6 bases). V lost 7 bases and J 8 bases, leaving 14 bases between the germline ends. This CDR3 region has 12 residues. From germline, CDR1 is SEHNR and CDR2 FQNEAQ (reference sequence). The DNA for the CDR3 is TGTGCCAGCAACAGGGAGATGGAAGGCTACACCTTC. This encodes CASNREMEGYTF.

The CDR3, as DNA: TGTGCCAGCAGCTACAACCAGGGTGAGACCCAGTACTTC. This translates into CASSYNQGETQYF. The rearrangement joins TRBV7-3 to TRBJ2-5, with D perhaps TRBD1 (5 bases). From germline, CDR1 is SGHTA and CDR2 FQGTGA. The CDR3 is made up of 13 amino acids. Trimming removed 4 bases at V and 5 bases at J, with 11 bases between.

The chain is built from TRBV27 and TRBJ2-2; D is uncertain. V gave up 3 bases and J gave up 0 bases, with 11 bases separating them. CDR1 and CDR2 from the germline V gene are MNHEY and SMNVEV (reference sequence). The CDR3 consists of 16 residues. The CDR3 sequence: CASSFYSGSNTGELFF. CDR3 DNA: TGTGCCAGCAGTTTTTACTCCGGGTCGAACACCGGGGAGCTGTTTTTT.

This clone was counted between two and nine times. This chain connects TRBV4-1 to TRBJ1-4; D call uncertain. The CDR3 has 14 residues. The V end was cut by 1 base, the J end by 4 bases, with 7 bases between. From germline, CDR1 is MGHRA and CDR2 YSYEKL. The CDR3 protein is CASSQGAINEKLFF. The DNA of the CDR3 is TGCGCCAGCAGCCAAGGGGCGATTAATGAAAAACTGTTTTTT.

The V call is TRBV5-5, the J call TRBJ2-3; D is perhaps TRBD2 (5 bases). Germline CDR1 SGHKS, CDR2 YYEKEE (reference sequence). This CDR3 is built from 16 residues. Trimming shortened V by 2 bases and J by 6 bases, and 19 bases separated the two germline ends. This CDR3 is CASSFGPTSTTDTQYF. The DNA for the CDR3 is TGTGCCAGCAGCTTCGGGCCCACTAGTACAACGGATACGCAGTATTTT.

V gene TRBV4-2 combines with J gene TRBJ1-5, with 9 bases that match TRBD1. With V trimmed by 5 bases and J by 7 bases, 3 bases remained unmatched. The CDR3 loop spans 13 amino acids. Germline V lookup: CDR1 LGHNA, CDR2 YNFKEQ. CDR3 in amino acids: CASSSDRGQPQHF. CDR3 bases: TGTGCCAGCAGCTCAGACAGGGGGCAGCCCCAGCATTTT.

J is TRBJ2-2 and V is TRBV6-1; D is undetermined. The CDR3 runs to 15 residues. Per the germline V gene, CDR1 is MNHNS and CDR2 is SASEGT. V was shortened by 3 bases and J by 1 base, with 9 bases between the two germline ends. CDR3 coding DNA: TGTGCCAGCAGTGACAACAGTTTGAACACCGGGGAGCTGTTTTTT. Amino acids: CASSDNSLNTGELFF.

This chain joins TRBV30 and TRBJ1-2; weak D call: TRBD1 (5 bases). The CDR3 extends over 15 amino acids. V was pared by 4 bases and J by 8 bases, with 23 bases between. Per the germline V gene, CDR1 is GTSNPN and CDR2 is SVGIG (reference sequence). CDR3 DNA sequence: TGTGCCTGGATCCATAAAGTGGTCGGAAGGGGAGGCTACACCTTC. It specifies CAWIHKVVGRGGYTF. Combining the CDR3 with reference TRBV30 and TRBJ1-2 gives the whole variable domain SQTIHQWPATLVQPVGSPLSLECTVEGTSNPNLYWYRQAAGRGLQLLFYSVGIGQISSEVPQNLSASRPQDRQFILSSKKLLLSDSGFYLCAWIHKVVGRGGYTFGSGTRLTVV.

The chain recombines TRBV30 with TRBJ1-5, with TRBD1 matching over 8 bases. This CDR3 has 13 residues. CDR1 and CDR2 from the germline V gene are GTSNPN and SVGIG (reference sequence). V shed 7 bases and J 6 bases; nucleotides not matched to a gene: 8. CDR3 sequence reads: CAYQDRDFQPQHF. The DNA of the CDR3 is TGTGCCTACCAGGACAGGGACTTTCAGCCCCAGCATTTT.

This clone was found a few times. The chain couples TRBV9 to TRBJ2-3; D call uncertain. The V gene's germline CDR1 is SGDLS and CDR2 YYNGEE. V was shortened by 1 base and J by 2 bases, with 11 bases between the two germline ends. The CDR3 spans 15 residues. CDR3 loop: CASSVYSMDTDTQYF. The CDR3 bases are TGTGCCAGCAGCGTATATAGCATGGACACAGATACGCAGTATTTT.

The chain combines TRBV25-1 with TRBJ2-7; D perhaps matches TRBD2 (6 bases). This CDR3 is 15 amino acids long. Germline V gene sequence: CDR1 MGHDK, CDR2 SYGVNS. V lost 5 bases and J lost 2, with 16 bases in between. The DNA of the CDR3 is TGTGCCAGCAGTCCTGCCCCCGGGGGAACCTACGAGCAGTACTTC. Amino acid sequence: CASSPAPGGTYEQYF.

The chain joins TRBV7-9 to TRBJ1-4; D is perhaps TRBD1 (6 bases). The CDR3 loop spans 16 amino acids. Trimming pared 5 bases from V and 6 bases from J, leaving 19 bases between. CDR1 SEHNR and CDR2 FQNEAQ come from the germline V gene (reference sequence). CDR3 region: CASSQLTRTVDEKLFF. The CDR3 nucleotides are TGTGCCAGCAGCCAACTCACCAGGACAGTGGATGAAAAACTGTTTTTT.

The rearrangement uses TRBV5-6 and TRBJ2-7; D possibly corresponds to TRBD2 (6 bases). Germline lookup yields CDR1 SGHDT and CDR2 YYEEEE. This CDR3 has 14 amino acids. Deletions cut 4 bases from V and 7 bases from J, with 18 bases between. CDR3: CASSRDSRAGEQYF. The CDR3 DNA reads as TGTGCCAGCAGCAGGGACTCTCGGGCGGGGGAGCAGTACTTC.

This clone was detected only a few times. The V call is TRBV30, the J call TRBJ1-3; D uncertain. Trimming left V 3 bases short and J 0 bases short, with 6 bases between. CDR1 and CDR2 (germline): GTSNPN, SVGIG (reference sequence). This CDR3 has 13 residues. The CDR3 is CAWSISSGNTIYF. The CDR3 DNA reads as TGTGCCTGGAGCATTAGCTCTGGAAACACCATATATTTT.

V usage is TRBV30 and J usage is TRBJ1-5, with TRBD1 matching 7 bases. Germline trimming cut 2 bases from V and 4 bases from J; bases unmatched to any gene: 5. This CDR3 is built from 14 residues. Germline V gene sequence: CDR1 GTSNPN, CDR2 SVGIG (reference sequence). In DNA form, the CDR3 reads TGTGCCTGGAGTAACAGGGGAATAAATCAGCCCCAGCATTTT. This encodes CAWSNRGINQPQHF.